This T cell receptor (beta chain) came from a study of blood T cell repertoires in COVID-19 (TCRdb year 2020). Regarding the complete study: Samples covering the acute and convalescent phases of COVID-19 were provided by collaborators in the United States, Italy and Spain. The material from the prospective study consisted of cDNA or gDNA derived from T cells, B-cell-depleted T cells, or PBMCs. Subjects who had been exposed to COVID-19, were actively infected with it, or had recovered from it provided the deeply sampled blood TCRbeta repertoires that made up the dataset. The repertoires were released in a freely available public database meant as a resource for research on the immune response to SARS-CoV-2. The samples were drawn from the first 160 participants of the ongoing ImmuneRACE study and from 950 to 1,500 subjects provided by 6 global collaborators. A de-identified subject ID, COVID-19 status, age in years and sex were almost always included in the sample metadata. Where HLA class I and class II types were available, the types were taken from metadata supplied by the sample provider, not from assay-based typing.

According to the germline V gene (reference sequence), CDR1 reads MNHEY and CDR2 reads SMNVEV. Trimming takes 4 bases off V and 11 bases off J; junction bases not matched to a gene: 11. The CDR3 starts with the cysteine, ends with the phenylalanine, and has 14 residues. The only DNA kept is the CDR3, 42 bases in frame from the first base. One collaborating source in Seattle enrolled patients while the patients were actively infected and followed the patients over time throughout the course of disease. The collaborating institutions used their own protocols to collect whole blood in K2EDTA tubes. For TCRbeta analysis, collaborators shipped samples as frozen whole blood, isolated PBMCs, or DNA extracted from either of those sample types. Worth noting for this clone: Its target antigen remains unknown. No much larger clonotype is one base removed from it; base qualities were not supplied.

Study-wide findings and limitations: The quantity of clinical and demographic metadata differed by source and by participant and was supplied without curation.

TCRbeta CDR3 regions were amplified from genomic DNA by means of the immunoSEQ Assay, a bias-controlled multiplex PCR. The original pipeline was this. The number of nucleated cells in each sample was estimated by amplification of reference gene primers within the assay. To quantify the absolute abundance of each unique TCRbeta CDR3 rearrangement, sequence reads were collapsed and filtered. For each sample, productive Simpson clonality was calculated as the square root of Simpson's diversity index over productive rearrangements. TCRdb re-hosts the immuneACCESS table, in-frame sequences only. Its copies lack some clones; in the studies checked, an unresolved V gene accounts for under half of them, and the cause for the rest is not known. That table is the source of V, J and clone size, and D and trimming were worked out from the DNA. The sample records about 76,000 clones, about 88% of which are singletons. The ten largest clones take up 9.5% to 13% of the sample.

The sequencing input was peripheral blood. The sequence is built from TRBV27 and TRBJ1-1, and 9 junctional nucleotides match TRBD1. This clonotype was sampled from a man in his sixties with COVID-19, enrolled during active disease. DNA sequence: TGTGCCAGCAGTTCCCCCGGGACAGGGAAGAATGCTTTCTTT. It encodes CASSSPGTGKNAFF.